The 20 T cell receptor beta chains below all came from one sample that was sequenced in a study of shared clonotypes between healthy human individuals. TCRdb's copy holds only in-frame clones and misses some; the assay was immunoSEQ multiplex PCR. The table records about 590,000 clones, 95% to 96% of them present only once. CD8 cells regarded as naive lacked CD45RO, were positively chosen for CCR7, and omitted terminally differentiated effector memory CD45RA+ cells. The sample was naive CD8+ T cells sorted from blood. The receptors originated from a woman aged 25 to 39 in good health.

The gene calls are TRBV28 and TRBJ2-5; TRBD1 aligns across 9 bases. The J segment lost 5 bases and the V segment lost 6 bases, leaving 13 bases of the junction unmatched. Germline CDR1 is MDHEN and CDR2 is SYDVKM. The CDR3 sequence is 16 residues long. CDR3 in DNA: TGTGCCAGCAGCTCCCCCTCCGGGACAGGGTTGGAGACCCAGTACTTC. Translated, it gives CASSSPSGTGLETQYF. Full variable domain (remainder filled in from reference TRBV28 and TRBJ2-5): DVKVTQSSRYLVKRTGEKVFLECVQDMDHENMFWYRQDPGLGLRLIYFSYDVKMKEKGDIPEGYSVSREKKERFSLILESASTNQTSMYLCASSSPSGTGLETQYFGPGTRLLVL.

The CDR3 DNA sequence: TGTGCCAGTAGTGAACTAGGGGGTGATTATCGGGGTGAGCAGTTCTTC. This gives the protein CASSELGGDYRGEQFF. The rearrangement joins TRBV19 to TRBJ2-1; tentatively, D is TRBD1 (6 bases). Trimming shortened V by 5 bases and J by 9 bases, and 23 bases separated the two germline ends. CDR1 is LNHDA, CDR2 SQIVND, per germline (reference sequence). This CDR3 region has 16 residues.

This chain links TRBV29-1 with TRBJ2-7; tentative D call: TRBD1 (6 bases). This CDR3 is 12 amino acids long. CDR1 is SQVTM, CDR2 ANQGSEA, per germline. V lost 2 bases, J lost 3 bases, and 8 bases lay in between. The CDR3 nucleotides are TGCAGCGTTGAATGGGACAACTACGAGCAGTACTTC. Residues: CSVEWDNYEQYF.

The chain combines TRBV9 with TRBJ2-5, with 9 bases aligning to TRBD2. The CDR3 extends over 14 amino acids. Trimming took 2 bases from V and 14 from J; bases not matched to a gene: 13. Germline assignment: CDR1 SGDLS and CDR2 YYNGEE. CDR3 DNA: TGTGCCAGCAGCGTTGCGTTAGCGGGAGAACCCATTTACTTC. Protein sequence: CASSVALAGEPIYF.

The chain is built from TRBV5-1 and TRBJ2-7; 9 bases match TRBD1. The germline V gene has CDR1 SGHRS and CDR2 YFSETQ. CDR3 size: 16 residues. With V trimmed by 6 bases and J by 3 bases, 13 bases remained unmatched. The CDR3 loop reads CASMEPGQGLGYEQYF. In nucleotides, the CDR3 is TGCGCCAGCATGGAACCGGGACAGGGTCTCGGCTACGAGCAGTACTTC.

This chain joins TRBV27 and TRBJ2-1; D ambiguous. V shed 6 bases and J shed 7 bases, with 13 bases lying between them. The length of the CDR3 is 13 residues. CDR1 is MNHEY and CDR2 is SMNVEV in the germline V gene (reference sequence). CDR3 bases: TGTGCCAGCAGGGCCTACTCTAGAAATGAGCAGTTCTTC. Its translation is CASRAYSRNEQFF.

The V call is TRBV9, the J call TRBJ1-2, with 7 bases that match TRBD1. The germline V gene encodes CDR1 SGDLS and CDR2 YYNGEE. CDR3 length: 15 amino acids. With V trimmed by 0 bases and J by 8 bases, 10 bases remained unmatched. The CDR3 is CASSVANGQGGGYTF. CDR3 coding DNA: TGTGCCAGCAGCGTAGCGAACGGGCAGGGGGGCGGCTACACCTTC.

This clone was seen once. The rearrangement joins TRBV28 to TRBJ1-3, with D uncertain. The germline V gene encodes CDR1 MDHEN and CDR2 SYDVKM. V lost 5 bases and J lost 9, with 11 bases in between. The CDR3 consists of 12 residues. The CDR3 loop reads CASSPGGFTIYF. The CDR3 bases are TGTGCCAGCAGTCCCGGCGGGTTCACCATATATTTT.

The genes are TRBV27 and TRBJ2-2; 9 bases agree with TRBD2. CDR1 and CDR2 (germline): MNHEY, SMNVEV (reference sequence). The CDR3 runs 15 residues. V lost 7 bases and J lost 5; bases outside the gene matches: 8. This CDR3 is CASNLSGRSTGELFF. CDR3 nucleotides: TGTGCCAGCAATCTTAGCGGGAGAAGTACCGGGGAGCTGTTTTTT.

Here the CDR3 DNA reads TGTGCCAGCAGCACAGGGGCCGGCGTGAGCAATGAGCAGTTCTTC. The encoded protein is CASSTGAGVSNEQFF. This rearrangement joins TRBV11-1 to TRBJ2-1, with 7 bases aligning to TRBD1. Per the germline V gene, CDR1 is SGHAT and CDR2 is FQDESV (reference sequence). Trimming removed 5 bases from V and 6 bases from J; junction bases left unmatched: 10. This CDR3 is 15 amino acids long.

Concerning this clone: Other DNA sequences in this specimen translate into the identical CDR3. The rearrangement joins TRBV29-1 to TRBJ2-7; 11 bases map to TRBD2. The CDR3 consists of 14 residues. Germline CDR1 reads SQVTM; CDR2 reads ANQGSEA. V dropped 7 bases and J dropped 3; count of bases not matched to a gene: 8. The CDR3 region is CSDLRLAGSYEQYF. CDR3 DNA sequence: TGCAGCGACCTGCGACTAGCGGGGAGCTACGAGCAGTACTTC.

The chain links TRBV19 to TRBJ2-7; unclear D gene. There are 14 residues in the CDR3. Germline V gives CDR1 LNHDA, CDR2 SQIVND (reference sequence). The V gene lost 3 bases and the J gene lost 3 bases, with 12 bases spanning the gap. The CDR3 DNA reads TGTGCCAGTAGTATTTCGTGGCTCTTCTACGAGCAGTACTTC. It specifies CASSISWLFYEQYF.

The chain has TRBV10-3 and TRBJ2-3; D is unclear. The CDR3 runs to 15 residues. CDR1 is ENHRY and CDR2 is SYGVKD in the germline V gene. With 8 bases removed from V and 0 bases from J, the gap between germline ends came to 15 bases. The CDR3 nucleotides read TGTGCCATCTCCGAGGAAAGCCCTAGCACAGATACGCAGTATTTT. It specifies CAISEESPSTDTQYF.

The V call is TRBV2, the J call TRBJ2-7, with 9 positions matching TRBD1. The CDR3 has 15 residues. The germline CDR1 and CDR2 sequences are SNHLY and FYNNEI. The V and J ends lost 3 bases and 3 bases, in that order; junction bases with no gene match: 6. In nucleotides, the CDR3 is TGTGCCAGCAGTGAGGGGACAGGGACTGACTACGAGCAGTACTTC. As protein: CASSEGTGTDYEQYF.

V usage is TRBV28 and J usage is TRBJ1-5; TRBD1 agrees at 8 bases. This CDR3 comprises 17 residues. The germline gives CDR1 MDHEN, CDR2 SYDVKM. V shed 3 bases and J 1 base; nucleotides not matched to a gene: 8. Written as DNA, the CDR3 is TGTGCCAGCAGTTTCTCAGGGGGCAGGAGGAGCAATCAGCCCCAGCATTTT. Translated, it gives CASSFSGGRRSNQPQHF. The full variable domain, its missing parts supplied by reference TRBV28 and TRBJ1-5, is DVKVTQSSRYLVKRTGEKVFLECVQDMDHENMFWYRQDPGLGLRLIYFSYDVKMKEKGDIPEGYSVSREKKERFSLILESASTNQTSMYLCASSFSGGRRSNQPQHFGDGTRLSIL.

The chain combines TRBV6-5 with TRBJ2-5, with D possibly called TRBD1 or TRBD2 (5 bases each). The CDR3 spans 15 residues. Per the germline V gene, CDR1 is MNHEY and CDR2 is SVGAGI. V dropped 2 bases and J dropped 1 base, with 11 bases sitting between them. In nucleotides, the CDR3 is TGTGCCAGCAGTTACGCCCCGGGGCTCCAAGAGACCCAGTACTTC. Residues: CASSYAPGLQETQYF.

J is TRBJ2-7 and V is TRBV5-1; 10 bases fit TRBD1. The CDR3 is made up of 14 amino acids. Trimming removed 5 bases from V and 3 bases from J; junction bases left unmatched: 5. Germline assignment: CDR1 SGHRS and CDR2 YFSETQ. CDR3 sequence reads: CASSPDRGHYEQYF. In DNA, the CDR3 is TGCGCCAGCAGTCCTGACAGGGGGCACTACGAGCAGTACTTC.

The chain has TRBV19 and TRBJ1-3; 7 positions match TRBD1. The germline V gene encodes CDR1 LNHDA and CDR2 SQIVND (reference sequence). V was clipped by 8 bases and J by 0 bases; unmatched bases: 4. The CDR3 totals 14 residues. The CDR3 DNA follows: TGTGCCAGTGGGACAGACCTCTCTGGAAACACCATATATTTT. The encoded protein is CASGTDLSGNTIYF.

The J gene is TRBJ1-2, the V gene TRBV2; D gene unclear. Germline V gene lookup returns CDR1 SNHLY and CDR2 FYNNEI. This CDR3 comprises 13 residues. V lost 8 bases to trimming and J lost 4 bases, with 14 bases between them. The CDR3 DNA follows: TGTGCCAGCGGCCCCCCGGGTCCCTATGGCTACACCTTC. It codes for CASGPPGPYGYTF.

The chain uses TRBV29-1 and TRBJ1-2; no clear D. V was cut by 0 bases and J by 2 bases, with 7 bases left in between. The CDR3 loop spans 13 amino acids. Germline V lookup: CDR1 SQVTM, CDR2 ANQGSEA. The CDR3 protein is CSVEDFLNYGYTF. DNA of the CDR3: TGCAGCGTTGAAGACTTTCTAAACTATGGCTACACCTTC.